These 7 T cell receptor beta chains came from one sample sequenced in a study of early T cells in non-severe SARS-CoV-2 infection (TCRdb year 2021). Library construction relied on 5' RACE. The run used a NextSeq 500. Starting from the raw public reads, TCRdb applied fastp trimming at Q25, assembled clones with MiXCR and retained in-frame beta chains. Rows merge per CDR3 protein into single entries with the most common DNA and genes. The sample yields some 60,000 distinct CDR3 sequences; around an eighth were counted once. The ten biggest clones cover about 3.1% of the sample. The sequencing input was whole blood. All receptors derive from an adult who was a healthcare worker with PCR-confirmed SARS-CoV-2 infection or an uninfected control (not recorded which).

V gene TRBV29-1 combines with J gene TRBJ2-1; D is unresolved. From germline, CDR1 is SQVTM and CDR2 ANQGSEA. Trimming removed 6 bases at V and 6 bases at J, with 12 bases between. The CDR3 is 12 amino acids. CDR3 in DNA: TGCAGCGTCTTTGGCCCGGGCAATGAGCAGTTCTTC. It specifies CSVFGPGNEQFF.

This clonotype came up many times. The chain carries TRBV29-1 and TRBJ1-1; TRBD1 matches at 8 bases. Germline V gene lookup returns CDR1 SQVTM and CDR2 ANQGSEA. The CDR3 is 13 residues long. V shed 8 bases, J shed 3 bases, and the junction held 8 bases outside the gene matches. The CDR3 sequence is CSLVQGVYTEAFF. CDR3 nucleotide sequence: TGCAGCCTCGTACAGGGGGTCTACACTGAAGCTTTCTTT.

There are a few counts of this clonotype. The CDR3 loop is CASSSGTGGNSPLHF. CDR3 nucleotides: TGTGCCAGCAGCTCCGGGACAGGGGGCAATTCACCCCTCCACTTT. J is TRBJ1-6 and V is TRBV7-9, with TRBD1 matching over 12 bases. The CDR3 runs 15 residues. Germline V gene sequence: CDR1 SEHNR, CDR2 FQNEAQ (reference sequence). J was trimmed by 7 bases and V by 4 bases; bases with no gene match: 2.

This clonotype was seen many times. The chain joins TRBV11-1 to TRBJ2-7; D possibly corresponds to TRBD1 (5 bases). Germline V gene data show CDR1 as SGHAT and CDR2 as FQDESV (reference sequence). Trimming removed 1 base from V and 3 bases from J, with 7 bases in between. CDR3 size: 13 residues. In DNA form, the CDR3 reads TGTGCCAGCAGCTTAGGACAGAACTACGAGCAGTACTTC. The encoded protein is CASSLGQNYEQYF.

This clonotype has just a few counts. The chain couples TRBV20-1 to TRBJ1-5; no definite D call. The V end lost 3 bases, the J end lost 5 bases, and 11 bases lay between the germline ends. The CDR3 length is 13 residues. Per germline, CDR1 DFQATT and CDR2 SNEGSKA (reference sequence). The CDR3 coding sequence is TGCAGTGCTAGTTCGGGTGTTGATCAGCCCCAGCATTTT. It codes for CSASSGVDQPQHF.

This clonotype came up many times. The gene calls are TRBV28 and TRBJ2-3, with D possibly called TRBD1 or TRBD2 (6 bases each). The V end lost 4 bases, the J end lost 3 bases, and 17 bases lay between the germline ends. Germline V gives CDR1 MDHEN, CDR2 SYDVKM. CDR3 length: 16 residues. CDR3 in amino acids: CASSSPFRGATDTQYF. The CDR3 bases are TGTGCCAGCAGTTCCCCCTTTAGGGGGGCAACAGATACGCAGTATTTT.

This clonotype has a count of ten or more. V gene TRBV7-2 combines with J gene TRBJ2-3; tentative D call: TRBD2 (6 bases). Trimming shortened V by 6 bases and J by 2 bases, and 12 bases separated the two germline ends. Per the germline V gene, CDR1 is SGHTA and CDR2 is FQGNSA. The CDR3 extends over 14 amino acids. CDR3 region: CASSSGLPTDTQYF. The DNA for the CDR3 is TGTGCCAGCAGTTCGGGACTCCCCACAGATACGCAGTATTTT. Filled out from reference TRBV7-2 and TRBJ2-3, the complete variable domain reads GAGVSQSPSNKVTEKGKDVELRCDPISGHTALYWYRQSLGQGLEFLIYFQGNSAPDKSGLPSDRFSAERTGGSVSTLTIQRTQQEDSAVYLCASSSGLPTDTQYFGPGTRLTVL.